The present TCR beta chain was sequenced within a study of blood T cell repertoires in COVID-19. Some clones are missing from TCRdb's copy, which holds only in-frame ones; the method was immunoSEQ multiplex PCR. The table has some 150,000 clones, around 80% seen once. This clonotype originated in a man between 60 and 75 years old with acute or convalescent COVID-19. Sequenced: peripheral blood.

In DNA form, the CDR3 reads TGTGCCAGCAGCACCCACGACAGGGGTCACTCTGGGGCCAACGTCCTGACTTTC. Amino acids: CASSTHDRGHSGANVLTF. The J gene is TRBJ2-6, the V gene TRBV7-9, with 8 bases matching TRBD1. With V trimmed by 5 bases and J by 0 bases, 9 bases remained unmatched. Germline CDR1 SEHNR, CDR2 FQNEAQ (reference sequence). The CDR3 covers 18 residues.